This TCR beta chain was documented in a study of blood T cells in healthy people across ages. Donors were systemically healthy Caucasian individuals from Russia aged roughly 6 to 100 years. The extraction recovered at least 5.5 micrograms of total RNA per sample. The germline V and J ends were trimmed by 5 bases and 2 bases, with 11 bases remaining between them. Germline V lookup: CDR1 LGHNA, CDR2 YNFKEQ. This CDR3 is 14 amino acids long. Primers used in a second PCR of roughly 7 to 11 cycles were a sample-barcoded 5' primer and a J-beta primer mix. A minimum of 2.5 million CDR3-containing paired-end reads was obtained for each sample. A single record per CDR3 protein comes from TCRdb applying MiXCR to the 5' RACE reads. This sample has 1.5 million to 2 million distinct CDR3 sequences, with around 50% found just once. This clonotype was seen a few times.

The chain couples TRBV4-2 to TRBJ2-3; perhaps TRBD2 as D (6 bases). The sequenced sample consisted of blood. The clonotype comes from a woman aged 40 to 55 in good health. The CDR3 nucleotides are TGTGCCAGCAGCTCATGGGGGGACACAGATACGCAGTATTTT. This translates into CASSSWGDTDTQYF.